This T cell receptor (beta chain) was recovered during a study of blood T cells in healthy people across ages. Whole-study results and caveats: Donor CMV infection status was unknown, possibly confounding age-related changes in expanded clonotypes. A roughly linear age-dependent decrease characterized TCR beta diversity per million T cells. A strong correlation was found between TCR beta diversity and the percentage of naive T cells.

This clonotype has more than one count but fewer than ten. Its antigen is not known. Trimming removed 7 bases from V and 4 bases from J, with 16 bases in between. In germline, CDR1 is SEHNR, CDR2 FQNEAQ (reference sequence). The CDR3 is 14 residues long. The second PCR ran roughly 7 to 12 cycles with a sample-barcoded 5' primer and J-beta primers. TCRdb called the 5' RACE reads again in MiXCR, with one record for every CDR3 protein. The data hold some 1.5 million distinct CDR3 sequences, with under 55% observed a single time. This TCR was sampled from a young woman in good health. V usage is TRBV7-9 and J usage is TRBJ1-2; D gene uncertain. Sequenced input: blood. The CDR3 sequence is CASNKGPKVYGYTF. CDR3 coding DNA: TGTGCCAGCAATAAGGGCCCTAAGGTCTATGGCTACACCTTC. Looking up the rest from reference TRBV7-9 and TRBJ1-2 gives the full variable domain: DTGVSQNPRHKITKRGQNVTFRCDPISEHNRLYWYRQTLGQGPEFLTYFQNEAQLEKSRLLSDRFSAERPKGSFSTLEIQRTEQGDSAMYLCASNKGPKVYGYTFGSGTRLTVV.